The entry below gives a single TCR beta chain sequence along with its context. This record comes from a study of blood T cell repertoires in COVID-19. TCRdb's table, derived via immunoSEQ multiplex PCR, lists solely in-frame clones and lacks some. The sample includes around 60,000 clones, about 73% of them seen just once. V lost 6 bases to trimming and J lost 8 bases; unmatched junction nucleotides: 4. The CDR3 extends over 11 amino acids. Germline values: CDR1 SGHNT, CDR2 YYREEE (reference sequence). What was sequenced was peripheral blood. V usage is TRBV5-4 and J usage is TRBJ1-2; the match to TRBD1 covers 7 bases. The sequence derives from a woman older than 75 with acute or convalescent COVID-19. The CDR3 DNA sequence: TGTGCCAGCACCCGAGGGGGCGGCTACACCTTC. This encodes CASTRGGGYTF. The whole variable domain, filled in from reference TRBV5-4 and TRBJ1-2, reads ETGVTQSPTHLIKTRGQQVTLRCSSQSGHNTVSWYQQALGQGPQFIFQYYREEENGRGNFPPRFSGLQFPNYSSELNVNALELDDSALYLCASTRGGGYTFGSGTRLTVV.